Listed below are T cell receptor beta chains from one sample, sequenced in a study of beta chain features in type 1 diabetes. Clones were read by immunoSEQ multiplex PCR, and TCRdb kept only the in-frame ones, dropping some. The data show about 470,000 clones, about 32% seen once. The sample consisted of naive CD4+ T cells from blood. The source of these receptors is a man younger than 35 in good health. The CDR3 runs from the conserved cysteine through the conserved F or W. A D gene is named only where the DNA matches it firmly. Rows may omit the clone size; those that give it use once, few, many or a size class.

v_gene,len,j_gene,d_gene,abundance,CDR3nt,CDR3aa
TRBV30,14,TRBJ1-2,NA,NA,TGTGCCTGGACGACCAGGGTGGTCTTCCGGGGCTACACCTTC,CAWTTRVVFRGYTF
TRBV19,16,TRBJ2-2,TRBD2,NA,TGTGCCAGTAGGTCCGGGACTAGCGGGAACACCGGGGAGCTGTTTTTT,CASRSGTSGNTGELFF
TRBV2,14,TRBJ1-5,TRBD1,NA,TGTGCCAGCAGTTGGACAGGGGGCAGCCAGCCCCAGCATTTT,CASSWTGGSQPQHF
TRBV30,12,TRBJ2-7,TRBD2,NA,TGTGCCTGTCGGGGGGACTCCTACGAGCAGTACTTC,CACRGDSYEQYF
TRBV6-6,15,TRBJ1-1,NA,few,TGTGCCAGCAGTTACCGCGGCCAGGGGAACACTGAAGCTTTCTTT,CASSYRGQGNTEAFF
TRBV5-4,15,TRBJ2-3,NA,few,TGTGCCAGCAGCTTGGGGACGGTTCGGGGAGATACGCAGTATTTT,CASSLGTVRGDTQYF
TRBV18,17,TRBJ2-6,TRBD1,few,TGTGCCAGCTCACCGGGACAGGGGGAATCTGGGGCCAACGTCCTGACTTTC,CASSPGQGESGANVLTF
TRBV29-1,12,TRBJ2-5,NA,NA,TGCAGCGTTGATTTGGAGGGGGAAACCCAGTACTTC,CSVDLEGETQYF
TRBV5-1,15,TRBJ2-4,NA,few,TGCGCCAGCAGCTTGGATGGGGAATCTAAAAACATTCAGTACTTC,CASSLDGESKNIQYF
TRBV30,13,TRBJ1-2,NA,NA,TGTGCCTGGACCCCCCAGGCAACCGGTGGCTACACCTTC,CAWTPQATGGYTF
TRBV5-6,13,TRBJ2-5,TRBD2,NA,TGTGCCAGCAGCGTAAGCGGGGCTGAGACCCAGTACTTC,CASSVSGAETQYF
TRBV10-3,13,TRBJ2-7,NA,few,TGTGCCATCAGTGAGAACAGTGCCTACGAGCAGTACTTC,CAISENSAYEQYF
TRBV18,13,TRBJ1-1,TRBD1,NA,TGTGCCAGCTCACCCTTGGACAGGGCTGAAGCTTTCTTT,CASSPLDRAEAFF
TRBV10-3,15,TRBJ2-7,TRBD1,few,TGTGCCATCAGCTTTCAGACAGGGGGCCCCTACGAGCAGTACTTC,CAISFQTGGPYEQYF
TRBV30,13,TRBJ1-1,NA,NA,TGTGCCTGGAGGACCCGGAGGGACACTGAAGCTTTCTTT,CAWRTRRDTEAFF
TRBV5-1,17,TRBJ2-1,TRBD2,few,TGCGCCAGCAGCCTACCGGGACTAGCGGGCAGGGTCGATGAGCAGTTCTTC,CASSLPGLAGRVDEQFF
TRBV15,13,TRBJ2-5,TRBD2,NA,TGTGCCACCGGTAGCGGGAGGACACTGCCCTCGTACTTC,CATGSGRTLPSYF
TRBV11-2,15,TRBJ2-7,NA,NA,TGTGCCAGCAGCTTAACACAGGGATGGAGCTACGAGCAGTACTTC,CASSLTQGWSYEQYF
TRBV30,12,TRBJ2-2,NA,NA,TGTGCCTGGAGTTCGGGTCCCGGGGAGCTGTTTTTT,CAWSSGPGELFF
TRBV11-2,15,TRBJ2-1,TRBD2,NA,TGTGCCAGCAGCTTAGGAGGGACTAGCTACAATGAGCAGTTCTTC,CASSLGGTSYNEQFF
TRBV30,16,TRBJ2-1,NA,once,TGTGCCTGGAGGCCACCTGGTCCGAGCTCCTACAATGAGCAGTTCTTC,CAWRPPGPSSYNEQFF
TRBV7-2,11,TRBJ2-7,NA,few,TGTGCCAGCAGCATTTTGGGGGAGCAGTACTTC,CASSILGEQYF
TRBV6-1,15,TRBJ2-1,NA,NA,TGTGCCAGCAGTGAAGTGGCTGGGGTGGGGAATGAGCAGTTCTTC,CASSEVAGVGNEQFF
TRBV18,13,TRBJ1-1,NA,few,TGTGCCAGCTCACCACAACAGAACACTGAAGCTTTCTTT,CASSPQQNTEAFF
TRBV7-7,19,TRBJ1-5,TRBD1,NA,TGTGCTAGCAGCCCATGCCCCCCGAATCCGGGACAGAGCAATCAGCCCCAGCATTTT,CASSPCPPNPGQSNQPQHF
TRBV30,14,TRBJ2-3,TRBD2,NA,TGTGCCTGGTTAGCGGGACTAAGCACAGATACGCAGTATTTT,CAWLAGLSTDTQYF
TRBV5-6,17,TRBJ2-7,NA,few,TGTGCCAGCAGCTTGGCCAGGAGGGGACGTTACTCCTACGAGCAGTACTTC,CASSLARRGRYSYEQYF
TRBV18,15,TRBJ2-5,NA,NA,TGTGCCAGCTCACCGTGGACGGGGGAGGCAGAGACCCAGTACTTC,CASSPWTGEAETQYF
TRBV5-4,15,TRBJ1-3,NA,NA,TGTGCCAGCAGACCCGACAGGTTCTCTGGAAACACCATATATTTT,CASRPDRFSGNTIYF
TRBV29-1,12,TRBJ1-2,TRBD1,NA,TGCAGCGTTGGAGGGGGCTTCTATGGCTACACCTTC,CSVGGGFYGYTF
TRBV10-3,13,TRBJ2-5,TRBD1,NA,TGTGCCATCAGGGGGGACAGTCAGAAGACCCAGTACTTC,CAIRGDSQKTQYF
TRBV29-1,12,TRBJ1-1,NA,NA,TGCAGCGTAGAGGACGCTACGGCGGAAGCTTTCTTT,CSVEDATAEAFF
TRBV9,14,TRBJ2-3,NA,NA,TGTGCCAGCGGGGTTCGGGGTAGCACAGATACGCAGTATTTT,CASGVRGSTDTQYF
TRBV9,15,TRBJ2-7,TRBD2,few,TGTGCCAGCAGCGGGACTAGCGGGAGGGGAGTCGAGCAGTACTTC,CASSGTSGRGVEQYF
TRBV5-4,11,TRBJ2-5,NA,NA,TGTGCCAGCAGCGGGGGAGAGACCCAGTACTTC,CASSGGETQYF
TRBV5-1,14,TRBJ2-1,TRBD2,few,TGCGCCAGCGGGACTAGCGGCTCCTACAATGAGCAGTTCTTC,CASGTSGSYNEQFF
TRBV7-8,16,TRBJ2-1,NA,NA,TGTGCCAGCAGCTTAGCAGGAACTCGCTCCTACAATGAGCAGTTCTTC,CASSLAGTRSYNEQFF
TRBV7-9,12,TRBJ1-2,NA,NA,TGTGCCAGCAGCTCTACCAACTATGGCTACACCTTC,CASSSTNYGYTF